This T cell receptor beta chain stems from a study of blood T cell repertoires in COVID-19. Study information: Both acute and convalescent COVID-19 samples were obtained from the United States, Italy and Spain.

Germline V lookup: CDR1 MNHEY, CDR2 SVGAGI. The germline V and J ends were trimmed by 11 bases and 0 bases, with 14 bases remaining between them. This CDR3 contains 13 residues. Data came from immunoSEQ multiplex PCR; TCRdb stores just in-frame clones and leaves some out. The sample has around 230,000 clones; about 90% are singletons. The receptor was derived from a man between 60 and 70 years old who had recovered from COVID-19. The chain uses TRBV6-5 and TRBJ2-7; perhaps TRBD1 as D (5 bases). Sequenced material: peripheral blood. The DNA for the CDR3 is TGTGCCGGCGCCGCGACAGTCTCCTACGAGCAGTACTTC. Translating gives CAGAATVSYEQYF.